This T cell receptor beta chain was sequenced for a study of T-cell memory formation after mild COVID-19. Study-wide findings and caveats: CD4/CD8 balance held among clones contracting day 15 to 85, and later expanders leaned CD4+.

This clonotype showed up many times. Antigen specificity is unknown. V lost 6 bases and J 10 bases, leaving 23 bases between the germline ends. This CDR3 contains 15 residues. CDR1 is SGHTA and CDR2 is FQGTGA in the germline V gene. The TCR alpha and TCR beta cDNA libraries, bearing sample barcodes and UMIs, were generated by 5'RACE using constant-segment primers. TCRdb fed the 5' RACE reads into MiXCR, producing one record per CDR3 protein. This table holds roughly 170,000 distinct CDR3 sequences, roughly 20% found once. The chain recombines TRBV7-3 with TRBJ2-3; tentative D call: TRBD2 (6 bases). This TCR came from a man younger than 30 who had mild COVID-19 (a few samples of this study predate the infection). Cell type and time point are not known. The specimen was PBMCs or a T cell subset sorted from them (not recorded which). The CDR3 coding sequence is TGTGCCAGCAGTCCAACTGGGGGGTACTCCCCTCCGCAGTATTTT. Its protein product is CASSPTGGYSPPQYF.